The 3 T cell receptor beta chains presented below share a single source sample, sequenced in a study of CD8+ T cells in alopecia areata. As the sequencing template, cDNA was produced by extracting RNA and reverse transcribing it. TCRdb's copy holds only in-frame clones and misses some; the assay was immunoSEQ multiplex PCR. The table records under 150,000 clones, about 46% of them present only once. The material sequenced was NKG2D-low CD8+ T cells sorted from blood. All receptors come from a human donor with alopecia areata.

The chain has TRBV7-9 and TRBJ1-5; TRBD1 is a possible D gene (6 bases). CDR1 and CDR2 from the germline V gene are SEHNR and FQNEAQ (reference sequence). CDR3 size: 13 residues. V gave up 5 bases and J gave up 6 bases, with 11 bases separating them. The CDR3 loop reads CASSTGFGQPQHF. The DNA of the CDR3 is TGTGCCAGCAGCACAGGGTTCGGTCAGCCCCAGCATTTT.

This clone was seen once. This chain connects TRBV5-4 to TRBJ2-7; perhaps TRBD1 as D (5 bases). Germline V gene lookup returns CDR1 SGHNT and CDR2 YYREEE (reference sequence). The CDR3 runs 14 residues. The germline V and J ends were trimmed by 4 bases and 3 bases, with 14 bases remaining between them. The CDR3 sequence: CASSRRELSYEQYF. CDR3 nucleotides: TGTGCCAGCAGCCGCAGGGAACTGAGCTACGAGCAGTACTTC.

The V and J genes are TRBV4-3 and TRBJ2-5; D call uncertain. The CDR3 covers 11 residues. Deletions cut 2 bases from V and 5 bases from J, with 3 bases between. Germline V lookup: CDR1 LGHNA, CDR2 YSLEER. The CDR3 DNA sequence: TGCGCCAGCAGCCAATGGGAGACCCAGTACTTC. Protein product: CASSQWETQYF.